The source of this T cell receptor (beta chain) is a study of T-cell reconstitution after alpha-beta-depleted transplantation in children. This clonotype was observed a handful of times. The J segment lost 1 base and the V segment lost 5 bases, leaving 5 bases of the junction unmatched. The CDR3 totals 16 residues. The germline CDR1 and CDR2 sequences are SGHVS and FQNEAQ. Unique molecular identifiers were used to barcode this TCRbeta library. TCRdb reanalysed the PCR reads using MiXCR and keeps one entry per CDR3 protein. The sample yields about 360,000 distinct CDR3 sequences, 13% seen once. The receptor comes from a human donor who donated a stem cell graft to a child with Fanconi anemia. Material: PBMCs, obtained from the stem cell graft. The V and J genes are TRBV7-8 and TRBJ2-3; 11 bases fit TRBD2. The CDR3 DNA is TGTGCCAGCAGCCCTACTAGCGGGGGAGGCACAGATACGCAGTATTTT. Translation: CASSPTSGGGTDTQYF.